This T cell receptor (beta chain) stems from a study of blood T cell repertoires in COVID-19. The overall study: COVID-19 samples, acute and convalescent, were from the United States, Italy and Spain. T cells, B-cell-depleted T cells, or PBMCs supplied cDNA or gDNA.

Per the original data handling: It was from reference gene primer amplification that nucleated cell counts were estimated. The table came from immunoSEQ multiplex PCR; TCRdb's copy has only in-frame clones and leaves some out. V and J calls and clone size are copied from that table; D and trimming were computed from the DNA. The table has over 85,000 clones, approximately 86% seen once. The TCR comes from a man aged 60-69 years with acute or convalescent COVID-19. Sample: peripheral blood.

The CDR3 DNA reads as TGTGCCACCAGTTTTAGCGGGGAGCAGTTCTTC. Amino acids: CATSFSGEQFF. The V gene is TRBV24-1, the J gene TRBJ2-1; 7 nucleotides line up with TRBD2. This CDR3 comprises 11 residues. V trimming: 6 bases; J trimming: 10 bases; junction bases outside the gene matches: 2. The V gene's germline CDR1 is KGHDR and CDR2 SFDVKD.